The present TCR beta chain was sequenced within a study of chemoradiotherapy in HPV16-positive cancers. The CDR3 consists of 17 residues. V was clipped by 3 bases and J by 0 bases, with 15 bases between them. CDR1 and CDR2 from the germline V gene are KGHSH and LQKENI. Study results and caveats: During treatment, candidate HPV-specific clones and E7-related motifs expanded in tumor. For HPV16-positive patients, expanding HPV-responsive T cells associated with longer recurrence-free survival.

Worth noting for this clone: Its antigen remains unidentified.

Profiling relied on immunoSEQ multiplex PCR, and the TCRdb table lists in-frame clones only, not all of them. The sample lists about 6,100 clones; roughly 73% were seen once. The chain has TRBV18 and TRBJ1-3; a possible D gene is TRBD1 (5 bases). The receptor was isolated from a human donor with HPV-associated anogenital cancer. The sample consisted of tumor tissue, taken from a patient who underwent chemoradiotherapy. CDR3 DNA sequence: TGTGCCAGCTCACCTCCCCCCCGCAGGGACTCTGGAAACACCATATATTTT. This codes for CASSPPPRRDSGNTIYF.